The T cell receptor beta chain under discussion was sequenced for a study of shared clonotypes between healthy human individuals. Study-level results: Approximately 4.6% of naive CD4 clonotypes were common to a few donors. The rarefaction results pointed to incomplete sorted-subset sequencing despite large depth.

Researchers partitioned CD4+ cells into CD45RA+ naive and CD45RA-negative memory subsets. Libraries were prepared by immunoSEQ multiplex PCR; TCRdb keeps only in-frame clonotypes and omits some of them. The sample includes about 2.3 million clones, 85% to 95% seen only once; the top ten take approximately 0.39%. Concerning this clone: Its antigen is undetermined.

This TCR derives from a man between 18 and 35 years old in good health. Some clones in this sample may be carry-over from other donors' samples. The sequenced sample consisted of naive CD4+ T cells from PBMCs. The subset denotes: CD45RA+ positively selected.

DNA of the CDR3: TGTGCCAGCAGCGTCACAGGGGGCGGGTTCTACGAGCAGTACTTC. Amino acids: CASSVTGGGFYEQYF. The chain couples TRBV5-6 to TRBJ2-7, with 9 bases that match TRBD1. The V segment lost 4 bases and the J segment 3 bases; nucleotides outside the gene matches: 8. The V gene's germline CDR1 is SGHDT and CDR2 YYEEEE. The CDR3 has 15 residues. Full variable domain (missing parts from reference TRBV5-6 and TRBJ2-7): DAGVTQSPTHLIKTRGQQVTLRCSPKSGHDTVSWYQQALGQGPQFIFQYYEEEERQRGNFPDRFSGHQFPNYSSELNVNALLLGDSALYLCASSVTGGGFYEQYFGPGTRLTVT.